Shown below are 28 T cell receptor beta chains from a single sample sequenced in a study of control samples from healthy donors and cancer patients (TCRdb year 2020). The library was generated by the immunoSEQ multiplex PCR assay. Not all clones reach the TCRdb copy of this immuneACCESS table, which keeps in-frame sequences only. Checked studies attribute under half of the gap to unresolved V genes and leave the rest unexplained. This sample comprises some 150,000 clones, 91% of them detected only once. Over 6% of the sample is held by the ten biggest clonotypes. The sample was blood. Source of these receptors: a young man in good health.

This sequence joins TRBV7-9 and TRBJ2-5, with D possibly being TRBD2 (5 bases). There are 13 residues in the CDR3. With 8 bases removed from V and 4 bases from J, the gap between germline ends came to 14 bases. The germline gives CDR1 SEHNR, CDR2 FQNEAQ (reference sequence). In DNA, the CDR3 is TGTGCCAGCGCTTTAGCTAGCACAGAGACCCAGTACTTC. It is translated as CASALASTETQYF. Combining the CDR3 with reference TRBV7-9 and TRBJ2-5 gives the whole variable domain DTGVSQNPRHKITKRGQNVTFRCDPISEHNRLYWYRQTLGQGPEFLTYFQNEAQLEKSRLLSDRFSAERPKGSFSTLEIQRTEQGDSAMYLCASALASTETQYFGPGTRLLVL.

The chain joins TRBV5-1 to TRBJ1-2; weak D call: TRBD1 (5 bases). CDR1 is SGHRS and CDR2 is YFSETQ in the germline V gene. This CDR3 comprises 13 residues. The V end was cut by 4 bases, the J end by 7 bases, with 14 bases between. This chain's CDR3 is CASSPGRAPGYTF. The CDR3 nucleotides are TGCGCCAGCAGCCCCGGCAGGGCGCCTGGCTACACCTTC.

This clone was seen a handful of times. The sample carries other DNA sequences with the same CDR3. The rearrangement links TRBV21-1 to TRBJ2-3; the table's D call, TRBD2, was not checked against the DNA. TRBV21-1 represents a pseudogene. This CDR3 has 17 residues. The CDR3 bases are TGTGCCAGCAGCAAGGGGGGTGGATATCCTAGCACAGATACGCAGTATTTT. This encodes CASSKGGGYPSTDTQYF.

CDR3 sequence: CASSSIDTFQETQYF. For the CDR3, the DNA is TGTGCCAGCAGTTCCATCGACACCTTCCAAGAGACCCAGTACTTC. The genes are TRBV7-9 and TRBJ2-5; D gene uncertain. This CDR3 contains 15 residues. The V end lost 6 bases, the J end lost 1 base, and 15 bases lay between the germline ends. Germline CDR1 is SEHNR and CDR2 is FQNEAQ (reference sequence).

In its sample, this clone was seen many times. The chain uses TRBV11-1 and TRBJ2-7; 7 nucleotides line up with TRBD2. The CDR3 consists of 15 residues. With 6 bases clipped from V and 3 bases from J, the junction kept 11 bases outside the gene matches. The V gene's germline CDR1 is SGHAT and CDR2 FQDESV (reference sequence). CDR3 loop: CASSLLRGESYEQYF. The CDR3 nucleotides read TGTGCCAGCAGTCTTTTACGGGGGGAGAGCTACGAGCAGTACTTC. Based on the CDR3 plus reference TRBV11-1 and TRBJ2-7, the full variable domain is EAEVAQSPRYKITEKSQAVAFWCDPISGHATLYWYRQILGQGPELLVQFQDESVVDDSQLPKDRFSAERLKGVDSTLKIQPAELGDSAMYLCASSLLRGESYEQYFGPGTRLTVT.

The V call is TRBV28, the J call TRBJ2-7; weak D call: TRBD1 (5 bases). CDR3 length: 13 residues. Trimming removed 2 bases from V and 7 bases from J, with 12 bases in between. CDR1 and CDR2 from the germline V gene are MDHEN and SYDVKM. The DNA of the CDR3 is TGTGCCAGCAGTTTAGCCGCTTCAGGGGAGCAGTACTTC. Residues: CASSLAASGEQYF.

DNA for the CDR3: TGTGCCAGTAGTATAGTTCCCGGTAGCAATCAGCCCCAGCATTTT. It translates to CASSIVPGSNQPQHF. This rearrangement joins TRBV19 to TRBJ1-5; no clear D gene. The CDR3 is 15 amino acids. Germline CDR1 and CDR2: LNHDA and SQIVND (reference sequence). With 1 base removed from V and 0 bases from J, the gap between germline ends came to 7 bases.

The rearrangement uses TRBV5-1 and TRBJ2-7, with a weak D call TRBD1 (6 bases). The ends were cut back, 0 bases at V and 6 bases at J, with 16 bases in the middle. CDR1 is SGHRS and CDR2 is YFSETQ in the germline V gene. CDR3 length: 15 amino acids. The CDR3, as DNA: TGCGCCAGCAGCTTGGAGGCCAGGGGAGTACGCGAGCAGTACTTC. Its translation is CASSLEARGVREQYF.

The chain joins TRBV4-2 to TRBJ2-7; TRBD2 aligns across 14 bases. The CDR3 covers 16 residues. Germline values: CDR1 LGHNA, CDR2 YNFKEQ. Unmatched junction bases numbered 10, after V lost 0 bases and J lost 12 bases. CDR3 bases: TGTGCCAGCAGCCAAGATACGGGGACTAGCGGGGGTCGTTGGTACTTC. This codes for CASSQDTGTSGGRWYF.

The gene calls are TRBV7-2 and TRBJ2-3; maybe TRBD1 (6 bases). V gave up 5 bases and J gave up 2 bases, with 11 bases separating them. Germline V lookup: CDR1 SGHTA, CDR2 FQGNSA. The CDR3 sequence is 14 residues long. The CDR3 DNA sequence: TGTGCCAGCAGCCAAGACAGGACCACAGATACGCAGTATTTT. This sequence encodes CASSQDRTTDTQYF.

The rearrangement joins TRBV3-1 (or the pseudogene TRBV3-2) to TRBJ2-3; TRBD2 matches 10 bases. V gave up 2 bases and J gave up 5 bases; unmatched junction bases: 4. The CDR3 contains 15 residues. CDR1 LGHDT and CDR2 YNNKEL come from the germline V gene (reference sequence). CDR3 sequence reads: CASSQTSGVGDTQYF. DNA of the CDR3: TGTGCCAGCAGCCAAACTAGCGGGGTTGGAGATACGCAGTATTTT.

The rearrangement links TRBV9 to TRBJ1-2, with D tentatively TRBD1 (6 bases). Germline V CDR1 and CDR2: SGDLS, YYNGEE. The CDR3 extends over 14 amino acids. Trimming took 6 bases from V and 8 from J, leaving 20 bases between them. The CDR3 DNA reads TGTGCCAGCAACCCAAGGGGGGGATCTCAAGGCTACACCTTC. Its translation: CASNPRGGSQGYTF.

The chain couples TRBV21-1 to TRBJ1-4. TRBV21-1 is labeled a pseudogene. The CDR3 has 13 residues. The CDR3 protein is CASPSATNEKLFF. For the CDR3, the DNA is TGTGCCAGCCCGTCTGCGACTAATGAAAAACTGTTTTTT.

This clone was counted between two and nine times. The rearrangement links TRBV27 to TRBJ1-1; the match to TRBD1 covers 7 bases. V was clipped by 4 bases and J by 4 bases; unmatched bases: 9. The CDR3 is 15 residues long. Germline V gene data show CDR1 as MNHEY and CDR2 as SMNVEV (reference sequence). The CDR3 nucleotides are TGTGCCAGCAGTTCCCAACAGGGGTTTGGCACTGAAGCTTTCTTT. Encoded protein: CASSSQQGFGTEAFF.

The rearrangement joins TRBV10-3 to TRBJ1-2; D unresolved. This CDR3 has 15 residues. V was pared by 3 bases and J by 7 bases, with 18 bases between. Germline CDR1 and CDR2: ENHRY and SYGVKD. The CDR3 bases are TGTGCCATCAGTGACCAACCCACGGGCGTTGGTGGCTACACCTTC. Its protein is CAISDQPTGVGGYTF.

The rearrangement uses TRBV19 and TRBJ2-7; no definite D call. Germline CDR1 and CDR2: LNHDA and SQIVND (reference sequence). The length of the CDR3 is 12 residues. V was pared by 5 bases and J by 0 bases, with 5 bases between. The CDR3 region is CASSLSSYEQYF. In DNA form, the CDR3 reads TGTGCCAGTAGTCTGAGCTCCTACGAGCAGTACTTC.

This clone turned up a few times. V gene TRBV11-2 combines with J gene TRBJ2-3; D is undetermined. Germline V gene data show CDR1 as SGHAT and CDR2 as FQNNGV. This CDR3 region has 14 residues. Trimming took 2 bases from V and 2 from J, leaving 8 bases between them. CDR3 nucleotide sequence: TGTGCCAGCAGCTTACTTCTGTCCACAGATACGCAGTATTTT. It yields the protein CASSLLLSTDTQYF. The full variable domain, its missing parts supplied by reference TRBV11-2 and TRBJ2-3, is EAGVAQSPRYKIIEKRQSVAFWCNPISGHATLYWYQQILGQGPKLLIQFQNNGVVDDSQLPKDRFSAERLKGVDSTLKIQPAKLEDSAVYLCASSLLLSTDTQYFGPGTRLTVL.

In its sample, this clone was seen once. This chain joins TRBV18 and TRBJ2-5; perhaps TRBD1 as D (6 bases). This CDR3 region has 17 residues. Per germline, CDR1 KGHSH and CDR2 LQKENI. V lost 1 base, J lost 1 base, and 16 bases lay in between. The CDR3 nucleotides are TGTGCCAGCTCACCACTGACAGGAAAAAGCGGCCAAGAGACCCAGTACTTC. Translated: CASSPLTGKSGQETQYF. Looking up the rest from reference TRBV18 and TRBJ2-5 gives the full variable domain: NAGVMQNPRHLVRRRGQEARLRCSPMKGHSHVYWYRQLPEEGLKFMVYLQKENIIDESGMPKERFSAEFPKEGPSILRIQQVVRGDSAAYFCASSPLTGKSGQETQYFGPGTRLLVL.

The rearrangement links TRBV4-3 to TRBJ2-1; TRBD2 might be the D (6 bases). The CDR3 sequence is 15 residues long. Trimming stripped 4 bases from V and 3 bases from J, with 13 bases between. CDR1 and CDR2 (germline): LGHNA, YSLEER. CDR3 sequence (DNA): TGCGCCAGCAGCCCGGGCCGCGGGGTCTACAATGAGCAGTTCTTC. This encodes CASSPGRGVYNEQFF.

The rearrangement uses TRBV6-6 and TRBJ1-6, with D possibly matching TRBD1 (5 bases). In germline, CDR1 is MNHNY, CDR2 SVGAGI (reference sequence). Trimming pared 6 bases from V and 0 bases from J, leaving 12 bases between. CDR3 length equals 16 residues. Written as DNA, the CDR3 is TGTGCCAGCAGCTCTGGGGGTAGCTCCTATAATTCACCCCTCCACTTT. This translates into CASSSGGSSYNSPLHF.

The chain uses TRBV28 and TRBJ2-3; 8 bases agree with TRBD2. Germline CDR1 is MDHEN and CDR2 is SYDVKM. This CDR3 has 15 residues. The junction had 11 bases not matched to a gene; V was cut back by 9 bases and J by 3 bases. This CDR3 reads CASFNKAGVTDTQYF. The CDR3 DNA reads TGTGCCAGTTTCAATAAAGCGGGGGTGACAGATACGCAGTATTTT.

The chain joins TRBV6-5 to TRBJ1-6, with D perhaps matching TRBD1 (6 bases). The CDR3 length is 14 residues. Trimming pared 2 bases from V and 7 bases from J, leaving 9 bases between. CDR1 and CDR2 (germline): MNHEY, SVGAGI. CDR3 DNA sequence: TGTGCCAGCAGTTACGGGGGCTACAATTCACCCCTCCACTTT. Its translation is CASSYGGYNSPLHF.

The chain couples TRBV30 to TRBJ2-5, with no clear D. In germline, CDR1 is GTSNPN, CDR2 SVGIG (reference sequence). This CDR3 is 11 amino acids long. Trimming stripped 3 bases from V and 5 bases from J, with 7 bases between. The CDR3 DNA reads TGTGCCTGGAGGCTTAGGGAGACCCAGTACTTC. This gives the protein CAWRLRETQYF.

This clone was seen only once. The chain's CDR3 is CASSQDTGEGNTIYF. The CDR3 DNA is TGCGCCAGCAGCCAAGATACAGGGGAGGGAAACACCATATATTTT. The rearrangement links TRBV4-1 to TRBJ1-3, with 7 bases that match TRBD1. CDR1 MGHRA and CDR2 YSYEKL come from the germline V gene. Losses at the gene ends were 0 bases for V and 4 bases for J; bases not matched to a gene: 3. The CDR3 length is 15 residues.

The V call is TRBV7-6, the J call TRBJ2-1, with TRBD2 identical over 10 bases. This CDR3 comprises 15 residues. The germline V gene has CDR1 SGHVS and CDR2 FNYEAQ. The trim removed 5 bases at V and 6 bases at J, leaving 7 bases unmatched. In nucleotides, the CDR3 is TGTGCCAGCAGCCCCCTAGCGGGGGATATCAATGAGCAGTTCTTC. Translation gives CASSPLAGDINEQFF.

This clone was seen a single time. The chain couples TRBV7-2 to TRBJ2-3; possibly TRBD2 for D (5 bases). Germline values: CDR1 SGHTA, CDR2 FQGNSA. Trimming took off 2 bases at V and 6 bases at J, with 15 bases between the two ends. The CDR3 covers 15 residues. Here the CDR3 reads CASSLFPAALDTQYF. The DNA of the CDR3 is TGTGCCAGCAGCTTATTCCCAGCGGCTCTTGATACGCAGTATTTT.

This chain connects TRBV20-1 to TRBJ2-1, with no clear D. The CDR3 runs to 11 residues. Germline CDR1 is DFQATT and CDR2 is SNEGSKA (reference sequence). The ends were cut back, 3 bases at V and 12 bases at J, with 12 bases in the middle. Here the CDR3 DNA reads TGCAGTGCTAGGGACCCAACCGGGCAGTTCTTC. Its translation is CSARDPTGQFF.

This chain joins TRBV27 and TRBJ1-1, with a tentative D call TRBD1 (5 bases). V was clipped by 6 bases and J by 0 bases, with 14 bases between them. The CDR3 sequence is 15 residues long. CDR1 is MNHEY and CDR2 is SMNVEV in the germline V gene (reference sequence). CDR3 in DNA: TGTGCCAGCAGCCCGGGACTGATTATGAACACTGAAGCTTTCTTT. Residues: CASSPGLIMNTEAFF.